This T cell receptor (beta chain) was obtained from a study of T cells in Graves' hyperthyroidism and ophthalmopathy. This clonotype was picked up many times. This sample holds PBMCs from around 9.9 ml fresh peripheral blood. TCR beta CDR3 regions were amplified from RNA transcripts. In the first-round RT-PCR of the TCR CDR3, the HTBI primer set was used. Each CDR3 protein is one row after TCRdb ran MiXCR on the multiplex PCR reads. The data show around 720,000 distinct CDR3 sequences, with around a third seen just once and 31% held by the top ten. Germline V gene lookup returns CDR1 SGHAT and CDR2 FQNNGV. CDR3 length: 13 residues. Trimming removed 5 bases from V and 3 bases from J; junction bases left unmatched: 4.

The origin of this receptor is a woman between 35 and 50 years old with Graves' hyperthyroidism. Sequenced material: blood. The chain employs TRBV11-2 and TRBJ2-7; 7 bases map to TRBD2. The DNA for the CDR3 is TGTGCCAGCAGCGGGGGGGGACTCTACGAGCAGTACTTC. Encoded protein: CASSGGGLYEQYF.